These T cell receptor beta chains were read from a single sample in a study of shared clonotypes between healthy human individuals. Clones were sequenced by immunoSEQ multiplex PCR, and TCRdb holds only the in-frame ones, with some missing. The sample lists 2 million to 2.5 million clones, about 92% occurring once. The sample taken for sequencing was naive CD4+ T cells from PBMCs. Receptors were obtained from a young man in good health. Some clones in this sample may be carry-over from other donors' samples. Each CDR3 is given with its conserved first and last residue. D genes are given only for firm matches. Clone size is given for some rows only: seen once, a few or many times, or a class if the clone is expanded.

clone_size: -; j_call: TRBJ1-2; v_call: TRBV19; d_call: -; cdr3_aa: CASSIVTDNYGYTF; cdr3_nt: TGTGCCAGTAGTATAGTCACAGATAACTATGGCTACACCTTC
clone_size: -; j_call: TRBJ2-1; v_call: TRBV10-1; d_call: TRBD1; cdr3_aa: CASSPTGSLYNEQFF; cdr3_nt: TGCGCCAGCAGTCCGACAGGGTCACTCTACAATGAGCAGTTCTTC
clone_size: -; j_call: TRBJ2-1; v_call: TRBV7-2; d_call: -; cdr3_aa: CASRGGGLIGEQFF; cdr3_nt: TGTGCCAGCAGGGGGGGCGGGCTTATAGGCGAGCAGTTCTTC
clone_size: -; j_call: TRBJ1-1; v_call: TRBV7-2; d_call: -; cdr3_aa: CASSFGGGNTEAFF; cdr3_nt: TGTGCCAGCAGCTTCGGAGGGGGGAACACTGAAGCTTTCTTT
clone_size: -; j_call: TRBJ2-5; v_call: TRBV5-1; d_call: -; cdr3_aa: CASSSDSLGGTQYF; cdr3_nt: TGCGCCAGCAGCTCAGACTCCCTCGGAGGGACCCAGTACTTC
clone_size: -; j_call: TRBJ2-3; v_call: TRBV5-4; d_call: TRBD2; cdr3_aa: CASSKAGGSTDTQYF; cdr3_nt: TGTGCCAGCAGTAAAGCGGGAGGGAGCACAGATACGCAGTATTTT
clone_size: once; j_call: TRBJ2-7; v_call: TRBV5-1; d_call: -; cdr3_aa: CASSLAGGLNEQYF; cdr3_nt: TGCGCCAGCAGCTTGGCAGGGGGGCTCAACGAGCAGTACTTC
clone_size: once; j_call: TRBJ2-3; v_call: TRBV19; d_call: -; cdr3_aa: CATGQTTDTQYF; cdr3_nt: TGTGCCACCGGACAGACCACAGATACGCAGTATTTT
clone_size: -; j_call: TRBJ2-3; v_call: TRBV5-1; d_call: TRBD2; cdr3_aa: CASSAGTTITDTQYF; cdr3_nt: TGCGCCAGCAGCGCCGGGACTACGATCACAGATACGCAGTATTTT
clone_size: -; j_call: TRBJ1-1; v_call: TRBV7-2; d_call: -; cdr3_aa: CVQRKTRGGTEAFF; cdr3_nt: TGTGTCCAGCGTAAGACCCGGGGCGGCACTGAAGCTTTCTTT
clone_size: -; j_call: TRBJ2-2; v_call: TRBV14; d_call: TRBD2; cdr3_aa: CASSQVGRPETELFF; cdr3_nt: TGTGCCAGCAGCCAAGTCGGGAGGCCTGAGACGGAGCTGTTTTTT
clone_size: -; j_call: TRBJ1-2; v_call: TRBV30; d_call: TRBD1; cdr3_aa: CAWVADRGHYGYTF; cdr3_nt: TGTGCCTGGGTCGCGGACAGGGGCCACTATGGCTACACCTTC
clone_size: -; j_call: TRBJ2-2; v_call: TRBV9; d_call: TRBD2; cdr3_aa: CASSVQGGSVGELFF; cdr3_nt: TGTGCCAGCAGCGTCCAAGGCGGGAGCGTCGGGGAGCTGTTTTTT
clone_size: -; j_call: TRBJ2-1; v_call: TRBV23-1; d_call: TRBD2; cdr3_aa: CASSGIAGGYNEQFF; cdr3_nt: TGCGCCAGCAGTGGAATAGCGGGGGGCTACAATGAGCAGTTCTTC
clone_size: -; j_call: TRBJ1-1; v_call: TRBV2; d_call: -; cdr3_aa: CASSGLKGYGEAFF; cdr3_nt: TGTGCCAGCAGTGGGCTTAAGGGGTACGGTGAAGCTTTCTTT
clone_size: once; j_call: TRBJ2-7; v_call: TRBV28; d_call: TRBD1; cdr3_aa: CASSPQDRGVPYEQYF; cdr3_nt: TGTGCCAGCAGTCCCCAAGACAGGGGTGTTCCCTACGAGCAGTACTTC
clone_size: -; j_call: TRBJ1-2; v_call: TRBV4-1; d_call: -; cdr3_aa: CASSENYGYTF; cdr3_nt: TGCGCCAGCAGCGAGAACTATGGCTACACCTTC
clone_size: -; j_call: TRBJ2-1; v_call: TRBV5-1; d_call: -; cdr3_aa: CASSLYGTGSNEQFF; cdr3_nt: TGCGCCAGCAGCTTGTACGGTACCGGATCCAATGAGCAGTTCTTC
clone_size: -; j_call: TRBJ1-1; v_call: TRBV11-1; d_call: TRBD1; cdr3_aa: CASSRGQGATEAFF; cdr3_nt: TGTGCCAGCAGCAGGGGACAGGGGGCCACTGAAGCTTTCTTT
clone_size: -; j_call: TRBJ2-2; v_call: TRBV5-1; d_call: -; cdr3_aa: CASSLTADIAIGELFF; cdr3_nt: TGCGCCAGCAGCTTGACGGCGGACATCGCGATCGGGGAGCTGTTTTTT
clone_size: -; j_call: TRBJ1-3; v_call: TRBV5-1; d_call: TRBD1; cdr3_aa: CASSLDGQGGGYTIYF; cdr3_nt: TGCGCCAGCAGCTTAGACGGACAGGGCGGAGGATACACCATATATTTT
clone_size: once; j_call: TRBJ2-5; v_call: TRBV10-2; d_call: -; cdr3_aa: CASTNEGAGTQYF; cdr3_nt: TGCGCCAGTACGAACGAGGGAGCGGGGACCCAGTACTTC
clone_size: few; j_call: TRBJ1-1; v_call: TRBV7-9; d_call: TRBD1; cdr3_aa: CATERGRSTEAFF; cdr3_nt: TGTGCCACGGAAAGGGGGCGAAGCACTGAAGCTTTCTTT
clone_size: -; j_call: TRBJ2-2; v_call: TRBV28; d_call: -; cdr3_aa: CASSLWGPGELFF; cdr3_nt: TGTGCCAGCAGTTTGTGGGGGCCCGGGGAGCTGTTTTTT
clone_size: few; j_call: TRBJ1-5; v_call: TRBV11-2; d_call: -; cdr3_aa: CASSQQGTGNQPQHF; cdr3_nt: TGTGCCAGCAGCCAACAGGGAACGGGCAATCAGCCCCAGCATTTT
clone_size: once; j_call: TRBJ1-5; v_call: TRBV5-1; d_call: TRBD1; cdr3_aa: CASRWDSGNQPQHF; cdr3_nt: TGCGCCAGCAGGTGGGACAGCGGCAATCAGCCCCAGCATTTT
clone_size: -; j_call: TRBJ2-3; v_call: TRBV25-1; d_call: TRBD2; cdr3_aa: CASALAGVRDTQYF; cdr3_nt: TGTGCCAGCGCCCTAGCGGGAGTAAGAGATACGCAGTATTTT
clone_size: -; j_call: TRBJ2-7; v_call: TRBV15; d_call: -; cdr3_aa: CATRGRAYEQYF; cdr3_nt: TGTGCCACCAGGGGCAGGGCGTACGAGCAGTACTTC
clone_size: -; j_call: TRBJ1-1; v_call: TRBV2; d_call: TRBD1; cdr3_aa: CASSKRQGGTEAFF; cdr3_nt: TGTGCCAGCAGCAAAAGACAGGGTGGGACTGAAGCTTTCTTT
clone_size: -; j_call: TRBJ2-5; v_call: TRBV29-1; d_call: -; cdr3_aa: CSQWGNGETQYF; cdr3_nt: TGCAGCCAGTGGGGAAACGGGGAGACCCAGTACTTC
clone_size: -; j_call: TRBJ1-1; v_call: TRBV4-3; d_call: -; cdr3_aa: CASSKVERNTEAFF; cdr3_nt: TGCGCCAGCAGCAAAGTGGAGAGGAACACTGAAGCTTTCTTT
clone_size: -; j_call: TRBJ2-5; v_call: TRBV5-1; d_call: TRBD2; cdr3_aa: CASRLAGAYQETQYF; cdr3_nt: TGCGCCAGCAGACTAGCGGGAGCGTACCAAGAGACCCAGTACTTC
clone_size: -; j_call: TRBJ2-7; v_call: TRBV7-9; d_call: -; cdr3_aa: CASSLESGRGVYF; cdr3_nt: TGTGCCAGCAGCTTAGAATCCGGCAGGGGCGTCTACTTC
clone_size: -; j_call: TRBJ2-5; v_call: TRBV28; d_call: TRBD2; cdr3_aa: CASATSGSETQYF; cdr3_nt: TGTGCCAGCGCGACTAGCGGGAGTGAGACCCAGTACTTC
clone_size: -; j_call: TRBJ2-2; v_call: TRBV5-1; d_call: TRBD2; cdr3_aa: CASSSAGAIGTGELFF; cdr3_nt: TGCGCCAGCAGCTCAGCGGGAGCGATAGGAACCGGGGAGCTGTTTTTT
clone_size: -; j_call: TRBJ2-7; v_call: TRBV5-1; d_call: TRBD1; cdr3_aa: CASSFGMAGGDYEQYF; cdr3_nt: TGCGCCAGCAGCTTCGGTATGGCAGGGGGAGACTACGAGCAGTACTTC
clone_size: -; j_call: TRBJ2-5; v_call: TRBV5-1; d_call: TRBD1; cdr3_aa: CASSLISGTGVKGETQYF; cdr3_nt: TGCGCCAGCAGCTTGATCTCCGGGACAGGGGTTAAGGGAGAGACCCAGTACTTC
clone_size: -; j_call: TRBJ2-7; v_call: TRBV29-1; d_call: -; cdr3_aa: CSVGVIGSAYEQYF; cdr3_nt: TGCAGCGTGGGGGTTATAGGGAGCGCCTACGAGCAGTACTTC
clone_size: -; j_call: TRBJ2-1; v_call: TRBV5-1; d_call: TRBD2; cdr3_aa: CASSFTGLASDEQFF; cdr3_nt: TGCGCCAGCAGCTTCACAGGACTAGCATCGGATGAGCAGTTCTTC
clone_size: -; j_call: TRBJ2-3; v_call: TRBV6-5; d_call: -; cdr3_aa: CASSRGGTSTDTQYF; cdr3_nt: TGTGCCAGCAGCCGCGGCGGGACCAGCACAGATACGCAGTATTTT
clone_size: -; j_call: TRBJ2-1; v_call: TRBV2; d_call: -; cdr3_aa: CASGGRTGYNEQFF; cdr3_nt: TGTGCCAGCGGGGGCCGGACTGGTTACAATGAGCAGTTCTTC
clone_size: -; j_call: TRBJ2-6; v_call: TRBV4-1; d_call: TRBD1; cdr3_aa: CASSQTASDRAGANVLTF; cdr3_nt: TGCGCCAGCAGCCAAACGGCTTCGGACAGGGCTGGGGCCAACGTCCTGACTTTC